Reported below is one T cell receptor (beta chain). TCR beta CDR3 sequences were amplified from RNA transcripts. TCR CDR3 regions were first amplified by RT-PCR with HTBI primers. TCRdb reprocessed the multiplex PCR reads via MiXCR and lists one record per CDR3 protein. The top ten clones hold roughly a tenth of a sample with hundreds of thousands of distinct CDR3 sequences, approximately 15% of them seen once. The data were obtained in a study of T cells in Graves' hyperthyroidism and ophthalmopathy. Germline-derived CDR1 and CDR2 are SGHAT and FQNNGV. This CDR3 has 14 amino acids. V was shortened by 1 base and J by 5 bases, with 11 bases between the two germline ends.

The chain has TRBV11-2 and TRBJ2-5, with D perhaps TRBD1 or TRBD2 (5 bases each). The sequencing sample was made of blood. The sequence was collected from a woman under 30 with Graves' hyperthyroidism. CDR3 region: CASSLAGAWETQYF. DNA for the CDR3: TGTGCCAGCAGCTTAGCCGGGGCATGGGAGACCCAGTACTTC.